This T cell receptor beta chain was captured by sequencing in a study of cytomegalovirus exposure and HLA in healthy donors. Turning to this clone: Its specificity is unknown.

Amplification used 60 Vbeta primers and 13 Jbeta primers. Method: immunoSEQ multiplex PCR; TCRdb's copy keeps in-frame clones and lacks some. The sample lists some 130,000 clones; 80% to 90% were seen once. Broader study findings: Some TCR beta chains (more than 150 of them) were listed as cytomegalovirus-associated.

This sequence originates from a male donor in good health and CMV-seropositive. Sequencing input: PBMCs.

The CDR3 region has the DNA TGTGCCATAGGGAGATCCTACAATGAGCAGTTCTTC. Amino acids: CAIGRSYNEQFF. This rearrangement joins TRBV6-5 to TRBJ2-1; maybe TRBD2 (5 bases). Germline V gene lookup returns CDR1 MNHEY and CDR2 SVGAGI. CDR3 length: 12 residues. Trimming took 10 bases from V and 1 from J, leaving 8 bases between them.